These 2 T cell receptor beta chains originate from one sample sequenced in a study of T cells in women clearing cervical HPV infection. The method was immunoSEQ multiplex PCR; TCRdb's version includes in-frame clones alone and lacks a portion of them. This table lists more than 30,000 clones. The sequencing input was blood buffy coat. These receptors were collected from a woman aged 18 to 75 with a cervical HPV16 infection that either progressed to CIN3+ or cleared (not recorded which).

Comments on this clone: Read data end 3 residues before the CDR3 end; the end is taken from the germline J gene. V gene TRBV30 combines with J gene TRBJ1-2, with 9 bases lining up with TRBD1. Looked up from germline, CDR1 is GTSNPN and CDR2 is SVGIG (reference sequence). This CDR3 contains 16 residues. The CDR3: CAWTTRGDRVRRGYTF. The sequenced CDR3 bases are TGTGCCTGGACAACCCGGGGGGACAGGGTGCGGAGGGGC.

The sequenced CDR3 bases are TGTGCCTGGGCCCAAGGGACAGGGGGCCTAGGCGCCTATAATTCACCC. Translated, it gives CAWAQGTGGLGAYNSP. The complete CDR3 reads CAWAQGTGGLGAYNSPLHF. The rearrangement uses TRBV30 and TRBJ1-6, with 12 bases fitting TRBD1. Sequencing ends 3 residues short of the CDR3 end; the germline J gene provides the rest. The CDR3 extends over 19 amino acids. Unmatched junction bases numbered 13, after V lost 5 bases and J lost 2 bases. CDR1 is GTSNPN, CDR2 SVGIG, per germline (reference sequence). The full variable domain, rest sourced from reference TRBV30 and TRBJ1-6, is SQTIHQWPATLVQPVGSPLSLECTVEGTSNPNLYWYRQAAGRGLQLLFYSVGIGQISSEVPQNLSASRPQDRQFILSSKKLLLSDSGFYLCAWAQGTGGLGAYNSPLHFGNGTRLTVT.